This T cell receptor beta chain is drawn from a study of blood T cell repertoires in COVID-19. Study-level background: Acute and convalescent COVID-19 specimens originated in the United States, Italy and Spain. T cells, B-cell-depleted T cells, or PBMCs provided the cDNA or gDNA that served as material.

Trimming took off 5 bases at V and 9 bases at J, with 17 bases between the two ends. CDR1 is SGHTA, CDR2 FQGNSA, per germline. This CDR3 has 15 residues. In the original workflow: Cell counts per sample came from amplifying reference gene primers. This table comes from immunoSEQ multiplex PCR, and its TCRdb copy is limited to in-frame clones, with some not included. Clonal size and the V and J genes are those of that table, whereas D and trimming came from the DNA. In the table there are about 150,000 clones, 85% to 90% of which are singletons. The sample holds one count of this clone. The rearrangement links TRBV7-2 to TRBJ1-6; maybe TRBD1 (6 bases). The material sequenced was peripheral blood. This sequence was found in a woman in her forties with acute or convalescent COVID-19. CDR3 loop: CASSQSGGAVSPLHF. CDR3 sequence (DNA): TGTGCCAGCAGCCAAAGCGGGGGGGCCGTTTCACCCCTCCACTTT.